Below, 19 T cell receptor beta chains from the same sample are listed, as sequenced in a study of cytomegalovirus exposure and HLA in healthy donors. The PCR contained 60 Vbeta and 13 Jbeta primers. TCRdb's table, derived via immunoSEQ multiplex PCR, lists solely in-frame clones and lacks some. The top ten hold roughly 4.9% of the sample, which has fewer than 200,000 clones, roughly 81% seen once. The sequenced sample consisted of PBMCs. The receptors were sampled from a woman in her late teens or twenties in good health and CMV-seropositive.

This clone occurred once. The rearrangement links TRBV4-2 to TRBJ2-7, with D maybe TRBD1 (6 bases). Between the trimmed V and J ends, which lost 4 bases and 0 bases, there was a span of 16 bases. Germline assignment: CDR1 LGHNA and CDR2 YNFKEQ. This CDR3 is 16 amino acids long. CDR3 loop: CASSPASGTSSYEQYF. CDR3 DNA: TGTGCCAGCAGCCCTGCTTCCGGGACATCCTCCTACGAGCAGTACTTC.

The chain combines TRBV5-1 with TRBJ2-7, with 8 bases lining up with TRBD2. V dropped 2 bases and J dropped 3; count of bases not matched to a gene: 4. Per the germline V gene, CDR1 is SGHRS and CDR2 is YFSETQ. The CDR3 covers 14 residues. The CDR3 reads CASSFGGEGYEQYF. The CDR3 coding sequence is TGCGCCAGCAGCTTCGGGGGGGAAGGCTACGAGCAGTACTTC. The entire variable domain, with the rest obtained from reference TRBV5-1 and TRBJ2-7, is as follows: KAGVTQTPRYLIKTRGQQVTLSCSPISGHRSVSWYQQTPGQGLQFLFEYFSETQRNKGNFPGRFSGRQFSNSRSEMNVSTLELGDSALYLCASSFGGEGYEQYFGPGTRLTVT.

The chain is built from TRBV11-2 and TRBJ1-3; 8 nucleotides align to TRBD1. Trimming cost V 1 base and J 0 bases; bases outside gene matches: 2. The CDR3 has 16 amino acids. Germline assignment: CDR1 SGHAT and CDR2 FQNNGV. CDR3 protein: CASSLAGGLSGNTIYF. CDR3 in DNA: TGTGCCAGCAGCTTAGCAGGGGGCCTCTCTGGAAACACCATATATTTT.

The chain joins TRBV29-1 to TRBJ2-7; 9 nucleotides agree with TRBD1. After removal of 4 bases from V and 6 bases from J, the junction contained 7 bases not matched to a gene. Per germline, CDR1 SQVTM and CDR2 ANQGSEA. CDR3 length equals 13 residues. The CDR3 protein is CSVGGTGFGEQYF. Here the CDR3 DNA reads TGCAGCGTTGGTGGGACAGGGTTTGGCGAGCAGTACTTC.

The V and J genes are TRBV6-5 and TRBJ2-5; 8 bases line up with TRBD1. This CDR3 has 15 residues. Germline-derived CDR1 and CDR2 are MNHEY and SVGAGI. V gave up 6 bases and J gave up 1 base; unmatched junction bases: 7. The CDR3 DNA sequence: TGTGCCAGCAGGAACCCCGGGACAGGCCAAGAGACCCAGTACTTC. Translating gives CASRNPGTGQETQYF.

The CDR3 DNA sequence: TGTGCCAGCAGCTCGCGGGGGCCGAACACCGGGGAGCTGTTTTTT. Protein sequence: CASSSRGPNTGELFF. The rearrangement uses TRBV9 and TRBJ2-2, with a tentative D call TRBD2 (7 bases). The V end lost 4 bases, the J end lost 0 bases, and 10 bases lay between the germline ends. CDR1 is SGDLS, CDR2 YYNGEE, per germline. The CDR3 loop spans 15 amino acids.

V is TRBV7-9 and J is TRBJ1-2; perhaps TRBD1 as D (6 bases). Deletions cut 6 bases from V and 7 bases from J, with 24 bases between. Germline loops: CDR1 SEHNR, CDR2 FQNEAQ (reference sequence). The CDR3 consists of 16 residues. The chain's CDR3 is CASRPGMQGKLSGYTF. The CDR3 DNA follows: TGTGCCAGCAGACCAGGAATGCAGGGGAAATTGAGTGGCTACACCTTC.

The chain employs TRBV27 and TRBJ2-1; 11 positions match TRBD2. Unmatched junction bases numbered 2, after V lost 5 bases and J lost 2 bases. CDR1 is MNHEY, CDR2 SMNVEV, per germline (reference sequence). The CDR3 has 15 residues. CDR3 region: CASSDSGGAYNEQFF. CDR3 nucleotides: TGTGCCAGCAGTGATAGCGGGGGGGCCTACAATGAGCAGTTCTTC.

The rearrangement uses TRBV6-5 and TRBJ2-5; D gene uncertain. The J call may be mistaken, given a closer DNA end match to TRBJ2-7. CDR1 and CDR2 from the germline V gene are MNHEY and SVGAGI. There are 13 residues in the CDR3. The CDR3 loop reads CASSRRRSGEQYF. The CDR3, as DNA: TGTGCCAGCAGTCGACGCCGGAGTGGCGAGCAGTACTTC.

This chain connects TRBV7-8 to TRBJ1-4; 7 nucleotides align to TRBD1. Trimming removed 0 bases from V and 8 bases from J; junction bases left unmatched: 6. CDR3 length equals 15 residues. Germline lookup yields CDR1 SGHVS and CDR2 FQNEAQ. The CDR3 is CASSLAGTGEEKLFF. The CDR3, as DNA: TGTGCCAGCAGCTTAGCGGGAACAGGGGAAGAAAAACTGTTTTTT.

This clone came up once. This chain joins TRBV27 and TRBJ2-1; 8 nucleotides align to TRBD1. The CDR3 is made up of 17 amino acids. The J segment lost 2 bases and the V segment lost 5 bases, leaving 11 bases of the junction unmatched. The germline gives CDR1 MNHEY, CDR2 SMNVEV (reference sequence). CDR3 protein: CASSLDRGEATYNEQFF. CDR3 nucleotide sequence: TGTGCCAGCAGTCTCGACAGGGGCGAAGCCACCTACAATGAGCAGTTCTTC.

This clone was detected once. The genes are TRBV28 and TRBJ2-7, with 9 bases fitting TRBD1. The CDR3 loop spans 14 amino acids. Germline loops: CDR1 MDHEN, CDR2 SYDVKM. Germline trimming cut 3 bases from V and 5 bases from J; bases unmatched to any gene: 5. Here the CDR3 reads CASSFGTGFNEQYF. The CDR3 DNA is TGTGCCAGCAGTTTTGGGACAGGGTTCAACGAGCAGTACTTC.

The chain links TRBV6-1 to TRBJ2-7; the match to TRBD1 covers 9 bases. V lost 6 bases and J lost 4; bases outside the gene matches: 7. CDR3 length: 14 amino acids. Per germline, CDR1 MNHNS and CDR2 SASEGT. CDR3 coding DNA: TGTGCCAGCAGGTGGGGGACAGGGCTTTACGAGCAGTACTTC. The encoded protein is CASRWGTGLYEQYF.

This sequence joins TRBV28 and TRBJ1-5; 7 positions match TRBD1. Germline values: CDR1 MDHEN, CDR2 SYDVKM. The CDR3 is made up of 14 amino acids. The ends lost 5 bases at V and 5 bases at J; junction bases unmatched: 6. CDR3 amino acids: CASSPDRVHQPQHF. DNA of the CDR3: TGTGCCAGCAGTCCTGACAGGGTCCATCAGCCCCAGCATTTT. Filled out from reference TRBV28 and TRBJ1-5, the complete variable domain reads DVKVTQSSRYLVKRTGEKVFLECVQDMDHENMFWYRQDPGLGLRLIYFSYDVKMKEKGDIPEGYSVSREKKERFSLILESASTNQTSMYLCASSPDRVHQPQHFGDGTRLSIL.

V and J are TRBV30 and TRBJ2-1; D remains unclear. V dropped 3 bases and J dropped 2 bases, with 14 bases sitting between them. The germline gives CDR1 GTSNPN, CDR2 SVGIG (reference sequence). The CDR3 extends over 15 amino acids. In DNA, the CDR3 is TGTGCCTGGAGGGAGAGTGTAGGTCCCTACAATGAGCAGTTCTTC. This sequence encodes CAWRESVGPYNEQFF.

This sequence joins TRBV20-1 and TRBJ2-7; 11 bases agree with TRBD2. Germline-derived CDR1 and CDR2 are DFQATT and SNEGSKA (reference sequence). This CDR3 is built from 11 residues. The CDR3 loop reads CIASGGYEQYF. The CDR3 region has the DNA TGCATCGCTAGCGGGGGGTACGAGCAGTACTTC.

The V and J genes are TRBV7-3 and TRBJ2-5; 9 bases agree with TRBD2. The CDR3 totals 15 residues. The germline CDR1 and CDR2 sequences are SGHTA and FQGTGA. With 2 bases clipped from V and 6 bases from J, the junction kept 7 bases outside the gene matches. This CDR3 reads CASSLGGGAPQTQYF. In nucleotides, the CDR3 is TGTGCCAGCAGCTTAGGCGGGGGGGCCCCTCAGACCCAGTACTTC.

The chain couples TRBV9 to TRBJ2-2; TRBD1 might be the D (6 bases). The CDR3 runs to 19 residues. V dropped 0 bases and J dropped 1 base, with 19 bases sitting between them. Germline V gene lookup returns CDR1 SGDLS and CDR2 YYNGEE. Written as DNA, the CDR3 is TGTGCCAGCAGCGTAGGCGGCAGGGGCGATTGGAGGAACACCGGGGAGCTGTTTTTT. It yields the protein CASSVGGRGDWRNTGELFF.

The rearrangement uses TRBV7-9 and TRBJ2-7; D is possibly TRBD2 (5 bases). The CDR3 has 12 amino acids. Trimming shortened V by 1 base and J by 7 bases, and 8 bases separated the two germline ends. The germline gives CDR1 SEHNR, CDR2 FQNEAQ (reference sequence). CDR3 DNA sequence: TGTGCCAGCAGCTTAGATGAGGGTGAGCAGTACTTC. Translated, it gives CASSLDEGEQYF.